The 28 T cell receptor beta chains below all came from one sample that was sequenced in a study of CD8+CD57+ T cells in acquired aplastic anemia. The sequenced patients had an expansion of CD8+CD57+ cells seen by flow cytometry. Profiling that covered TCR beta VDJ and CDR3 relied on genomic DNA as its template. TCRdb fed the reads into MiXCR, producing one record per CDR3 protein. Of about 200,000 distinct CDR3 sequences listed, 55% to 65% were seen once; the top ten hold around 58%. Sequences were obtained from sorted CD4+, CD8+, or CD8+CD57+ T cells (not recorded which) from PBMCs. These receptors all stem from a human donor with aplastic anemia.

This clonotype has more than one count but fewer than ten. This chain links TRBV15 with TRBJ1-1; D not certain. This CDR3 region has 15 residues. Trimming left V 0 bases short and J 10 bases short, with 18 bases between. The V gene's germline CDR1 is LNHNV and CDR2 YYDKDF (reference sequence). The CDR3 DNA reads TGTGCCACCAGCAGAGACCACACACCGGGCCGAGGAGCTTTCTTT. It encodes CATSRDHTPGRGAFF.

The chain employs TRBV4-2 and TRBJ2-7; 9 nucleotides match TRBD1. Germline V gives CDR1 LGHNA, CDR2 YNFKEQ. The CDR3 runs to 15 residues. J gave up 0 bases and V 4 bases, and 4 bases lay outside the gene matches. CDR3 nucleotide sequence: TGTGCCAGCAGCCGCGGACAGGGGAGCTCCTACGAGCAGTACTTC. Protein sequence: CASSRGQGSSYEQYF.

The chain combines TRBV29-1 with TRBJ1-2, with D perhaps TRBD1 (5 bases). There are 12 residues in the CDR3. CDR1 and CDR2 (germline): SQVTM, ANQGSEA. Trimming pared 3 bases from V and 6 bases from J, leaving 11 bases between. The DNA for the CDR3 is TGCAGCGTTGAGCTGACAGCTAATGGCTACACCTTC. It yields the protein CSVELTANGYTF.

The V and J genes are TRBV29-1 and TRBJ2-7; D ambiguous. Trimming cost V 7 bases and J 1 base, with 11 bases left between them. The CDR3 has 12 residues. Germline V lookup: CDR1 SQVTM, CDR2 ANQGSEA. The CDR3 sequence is CSASTISYEQYF. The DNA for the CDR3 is TGCAGCGCATCGACAATATCCTACGAGCAGTACTTC.

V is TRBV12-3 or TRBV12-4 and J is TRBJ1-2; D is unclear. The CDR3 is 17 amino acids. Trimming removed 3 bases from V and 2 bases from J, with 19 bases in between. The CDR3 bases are TGTGCCAGCAGTTTGATGATCGGTGGCGGGGTAAACTATGGCTACACCTTC. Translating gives CASSLMIGGGVNYGYTF.

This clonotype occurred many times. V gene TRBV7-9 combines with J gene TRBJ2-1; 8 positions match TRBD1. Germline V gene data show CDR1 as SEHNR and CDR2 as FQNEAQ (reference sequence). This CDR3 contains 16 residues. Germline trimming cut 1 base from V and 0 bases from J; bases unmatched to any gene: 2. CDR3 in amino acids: CASSLGQGASYNEQFF. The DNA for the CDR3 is TGTGCCAGCAGCTTAGGCCAGGGGGCCTCCTACAATGAGCAGTTCTTC.

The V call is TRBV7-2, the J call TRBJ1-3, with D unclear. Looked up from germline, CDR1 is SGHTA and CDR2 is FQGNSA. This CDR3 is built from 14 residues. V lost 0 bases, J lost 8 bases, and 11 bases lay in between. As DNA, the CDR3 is TGTGCCAGCAGCTTAGCGCAAGGGAGGGACACCATATATTTT. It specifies CASSLAQGRDTIYF.

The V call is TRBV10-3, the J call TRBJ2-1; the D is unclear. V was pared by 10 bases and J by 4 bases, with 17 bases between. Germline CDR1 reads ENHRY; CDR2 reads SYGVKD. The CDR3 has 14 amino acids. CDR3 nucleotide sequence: TGTGCCAGCACCTCCTACGGGCAGTACAATGAGCAGTTCTTC. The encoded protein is CASTSYGQYNEQFF.

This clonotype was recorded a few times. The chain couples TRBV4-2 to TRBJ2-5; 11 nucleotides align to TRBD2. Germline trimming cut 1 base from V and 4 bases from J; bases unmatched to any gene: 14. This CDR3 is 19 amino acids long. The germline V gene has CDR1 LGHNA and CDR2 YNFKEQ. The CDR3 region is CASSQGPFVAGGPGETQYF. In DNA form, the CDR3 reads TGTGCCAGCAGCCAAGGCCCCTTTGTAGCGGGGGGGCCGGGAGAGACCCAGTACTTC.

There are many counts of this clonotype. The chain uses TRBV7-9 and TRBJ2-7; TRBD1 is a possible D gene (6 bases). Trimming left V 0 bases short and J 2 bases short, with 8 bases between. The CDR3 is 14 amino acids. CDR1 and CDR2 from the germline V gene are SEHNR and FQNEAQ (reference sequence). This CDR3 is CASSLAAGAYEQYF. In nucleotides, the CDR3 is TGTGCCAGCAGCTTAGCTGCAGGGGCCTACGAGCAGTACTTC.

The CDR3 sequence: CATSVGRPSTDTQYF. For the CDR3, the DNA is TGTGCCACCAGTGTGGGGCGACCAAGCACAGATACGCAGTATTTT. This chain links TRBV24-1 with TRBJ2-3, with D possibly matching TRBD1 (5 bases). The CDR3 runs to 15 residues. Germline V lookup: CDR1 KGHDR, CDR2 SFDVKD. Trimming shortened V by 5 bases and J by 0 bases, and 11 bases separated the two germline ends.

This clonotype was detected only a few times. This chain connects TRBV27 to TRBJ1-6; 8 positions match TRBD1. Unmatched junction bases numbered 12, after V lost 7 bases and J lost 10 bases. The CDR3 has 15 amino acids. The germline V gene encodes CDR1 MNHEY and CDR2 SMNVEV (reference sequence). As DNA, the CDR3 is TGTGCCAGCACCCCCCGGCAGGGGGCGCGGTCACCCCTCCACTTT. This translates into CASTPRQGARSPLHF.

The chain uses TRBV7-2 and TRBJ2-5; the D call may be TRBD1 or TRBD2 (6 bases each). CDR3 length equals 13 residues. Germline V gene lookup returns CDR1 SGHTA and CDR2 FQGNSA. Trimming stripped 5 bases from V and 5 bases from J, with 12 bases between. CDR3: CASSKGGTETQYF. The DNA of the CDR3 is TGTGCCAGCAGCAAGGGGGGAACGGAGACCCAGTACTTC.

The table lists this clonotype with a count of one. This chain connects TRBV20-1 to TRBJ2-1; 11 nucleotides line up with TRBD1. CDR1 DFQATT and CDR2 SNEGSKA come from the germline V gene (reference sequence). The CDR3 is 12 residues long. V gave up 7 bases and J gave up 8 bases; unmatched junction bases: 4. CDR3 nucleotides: TGCAGTGACGGGACAGGGGGGGATGAGCAGTTCTTC. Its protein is CSDGTGGDEQFF.

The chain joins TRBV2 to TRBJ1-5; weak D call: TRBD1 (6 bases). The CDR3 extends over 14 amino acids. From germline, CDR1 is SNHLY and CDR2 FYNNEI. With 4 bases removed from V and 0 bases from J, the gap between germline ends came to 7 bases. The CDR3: CASSGGGSNQPQHF. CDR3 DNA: TGTGCCAGCAGTGGAGGGGGTAGCAATCAGCCCCAGCATTTT.

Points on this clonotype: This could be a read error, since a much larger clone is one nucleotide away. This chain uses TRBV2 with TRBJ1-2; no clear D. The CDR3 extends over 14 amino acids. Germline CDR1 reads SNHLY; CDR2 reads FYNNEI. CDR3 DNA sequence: TGTGCCAGCGGTGAAGCGTGGGGAACCTATGGCTACACCTTC. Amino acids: CASGEAWGTYGYTF.

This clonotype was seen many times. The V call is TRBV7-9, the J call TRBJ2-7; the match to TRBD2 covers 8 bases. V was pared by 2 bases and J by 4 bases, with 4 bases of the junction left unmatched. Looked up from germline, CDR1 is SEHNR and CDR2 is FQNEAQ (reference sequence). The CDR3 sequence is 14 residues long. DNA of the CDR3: TGTGCCAGCAGCTTACCGGGGGGGGGATACGAGCAGTACTTC. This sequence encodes CASSLPGGGYEQYF.

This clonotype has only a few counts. CDR3 coding DNA: TGCAGTGCTAGTTCGGGGGCCTACGAGCAGTACTTC. Its protein product is CSASSGAYEQYF. The rearrangement links TRBV20-1 to TRBJ2-7, with a possible D match to TRBD2 (6 bases). The CDR3 is made up of 12 amino acids. Trimming stripped 3 bases from V and 2 bases from J, with 8 bases between. Germline V gene data show CDR1 as DFQATT and CDR2 as SNEGSKA (reference sequence).

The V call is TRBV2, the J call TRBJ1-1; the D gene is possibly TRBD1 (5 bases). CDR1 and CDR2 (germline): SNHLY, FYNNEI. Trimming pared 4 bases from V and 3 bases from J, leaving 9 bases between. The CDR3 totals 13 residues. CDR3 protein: CASSAARDTEAFF. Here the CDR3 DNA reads TGTGCCAGCAGTGCGGCCAGGGACACTGAAGCTTTCTTT.

CDR3 in DNA: TGTGCCAGCAGTGAACGGGCAGGTACCTATGGCTACACCTTC. Translation gives CASSERAGTYGYTF. The rearrangement uses TRBV25-1 and TRBJ1-2; D is ambiguous. Germline V gives CDR1 MGHDK, CDR2 SYGVNS. The CDR3 spans 14 residues. V was shortened by 2 bases and J by 4 bases, with 11 bases between the two germline ends.

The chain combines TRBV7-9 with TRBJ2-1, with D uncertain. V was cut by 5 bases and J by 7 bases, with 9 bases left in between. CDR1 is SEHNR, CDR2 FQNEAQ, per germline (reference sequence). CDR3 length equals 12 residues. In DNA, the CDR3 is TGTGCCAGCAGCCCCGGGTGGAATGAGCAGTTCTTC. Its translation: CASSPGWNEQFF. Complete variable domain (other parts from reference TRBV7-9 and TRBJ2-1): DTGVSQNPRHKITKRGQNVTFRCDPISEHNRLYWYRQTLGQGPEFLTYFQNEAQLEKSRLLSDRFSAERPKGSFSTLEIQRTEQGDSAMYLCASSPGWNEQFFGPGTRLTVL.

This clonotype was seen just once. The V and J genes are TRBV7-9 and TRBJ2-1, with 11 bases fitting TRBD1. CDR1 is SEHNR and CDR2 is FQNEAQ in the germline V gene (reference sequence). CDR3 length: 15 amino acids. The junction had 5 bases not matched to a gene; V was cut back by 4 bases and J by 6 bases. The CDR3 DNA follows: TGTGCCAGCAGCTCCTCGGGACAGGGGGGCAATGAGCAGTTCTTC. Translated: CASSSSGQGGNEQFF. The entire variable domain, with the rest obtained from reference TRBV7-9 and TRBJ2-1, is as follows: DTGVSQNPRHKITKRGQNVTFRCDPISEHNRLYWYRQTLGQGPEFLTYFQNEAQLEKSRLLSDRFSAERPKGSFSTLEIQRTEQGDSAMYLCASSSSGQGGNEQFFGPGTRLTVL.

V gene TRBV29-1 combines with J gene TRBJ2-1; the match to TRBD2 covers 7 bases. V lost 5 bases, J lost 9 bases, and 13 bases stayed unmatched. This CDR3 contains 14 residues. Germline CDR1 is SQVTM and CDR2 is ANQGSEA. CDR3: CSVTWPGGGSEQFF. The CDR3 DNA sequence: TGCAGCGTTACGTGGCCGGGAGGTGGTTCTGAGCAGTTCTTC.

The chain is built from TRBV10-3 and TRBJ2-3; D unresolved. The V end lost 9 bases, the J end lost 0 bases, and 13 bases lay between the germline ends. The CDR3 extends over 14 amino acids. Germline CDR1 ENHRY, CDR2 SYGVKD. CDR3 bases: TGTGCCATTTTCGAGTGGACCAGCACAGATACGCAGTATTTT. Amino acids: CAIFEWTSTDTQYF.

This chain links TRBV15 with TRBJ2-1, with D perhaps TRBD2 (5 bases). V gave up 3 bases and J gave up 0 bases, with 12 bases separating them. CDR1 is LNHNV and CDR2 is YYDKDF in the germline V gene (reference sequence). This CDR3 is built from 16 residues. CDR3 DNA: TGTGCCACCAGCAGGTCGGGAAGCCTCTCCTACAATGAGCAGTTCTTC. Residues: CATSRSGSLSYNEQFF.

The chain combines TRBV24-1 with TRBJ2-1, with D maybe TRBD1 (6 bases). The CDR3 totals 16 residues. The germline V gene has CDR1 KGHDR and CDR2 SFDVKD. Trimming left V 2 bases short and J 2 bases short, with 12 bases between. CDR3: CATSDSTGKTYNEQFF. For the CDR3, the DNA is TGTGCCACCAGTGATTCGACAGGAAAGACCTACAATGAGCAGTTCTTC.

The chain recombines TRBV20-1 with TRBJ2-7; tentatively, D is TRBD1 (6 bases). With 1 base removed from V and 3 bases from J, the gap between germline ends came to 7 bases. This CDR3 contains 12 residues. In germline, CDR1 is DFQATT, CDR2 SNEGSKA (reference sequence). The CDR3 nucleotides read TGCAGTGCTAGAGTGACAGGCTACGAGCAGTACTTC. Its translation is CSARVTGYEQYF.

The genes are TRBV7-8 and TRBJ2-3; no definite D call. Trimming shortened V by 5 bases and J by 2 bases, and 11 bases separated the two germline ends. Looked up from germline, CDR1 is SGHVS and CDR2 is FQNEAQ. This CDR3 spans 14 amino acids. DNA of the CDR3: TGTGCCAGCAGCCCGAGACTGAACACAGATACGCAGTATTTT. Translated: CASSPRLNTDTQYF. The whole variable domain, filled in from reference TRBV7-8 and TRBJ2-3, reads GAGVSQSPRYKVAKRGQDVALRCDPISGHVSLFWYQQALGQGPEFLTYFQNEAQLDKSGLPSDRFFAERPEGSVSTLKIQRTQQEDSAVYLCASSPRLNTDTQYFGPGTRLTVL.